The 28 T cell receptor beta chains below all came from one sample that was sequenced in a study of blood T cells in healthy people across ages (dated by TCRdb to the mid-2010s). Libraries came from 5' RACE. The sequencing machine was an Illumina HiSeq 2500. A second about 7 to 11 cycle PCR used a sample-barcoded 5' primer and a J-beta primer mix. TCRdb reworked the public reads: Q25 trimming with fastp, MiXCR clone assembly, productive beta chains retained. Every entry covers one CDR3 protein and lists the most common genes and DNA from its rows. Within this sample are about 640,000 distinct CDR3 sequences, with roughly 43% of them counted one time only. The ten largest account for about 32% of the sample. Sequencing input: blood. The receptor source for this set is a man aged 80 or over in good health.

The CDR3 coding sequence is TGTGCCGGCACTCAGAGGGAGAGCTCCTACGAGCAGTACTTC. Amino acid sequence: CAGTQRESSYEQYF. The chain links TRBV2 to TRBJ2-7; D perhaps matches TRBD2 (5 bases). The CDR3 spans 14 residues. Germline CDR1 and CDR2: SNHLY and FYNNEI. Trimming pared 11 bases from V and 0 bases from J, leaving 17 bases between.

As concerns this clonotype: A much larger clone is a single base away; this may be a read error. V and J are TRBV7-2 and TRBJ1-1; D might be TRBD1 (5 bases). The V gene's germline CDR1 is SGHTA and CDR2 FQGNSA. CDR3 size: 13 residues. Trimming took off 5 bases at V and 8 bases at J, with 15 bases between the two ends. The CDR3 protein is CASSVSGAREAFF. The CDR3, as DNA: TGTGCCAGCAGCGTATCCGGGGCAAGAGAAGCTTTCTTT.

This clonotype was observed many times. The V call is TRBV6-6, the J call TRBJ1-6, with D unresolved. The germline gives CDR1 MNHNY, CDR2 SVGAGI (reference sequence). Trimming removed 10 bases at V and 6 bases at J, with 13 bases between. The CDR3 is made up of 13 amino acids. The CDR3 bases are TGTGCCATCCGGTTGGAGGGTAATTCACCCCTCCACTTT. Translation: CAIRLEGNSPLHF.

The V call is TRBV28, the J call TRBJ2-7; TRBD1 agrees at 7 bases. The CDR3 extends over 15 amino acids. The V gene end was trimmed by 5 bases and the J gene end by 3 bases; junction bases not matched to a gene: 10. Germline CDR1 is MDHEN and CDR2 is SYDVKM. CDR3 amino acids: CASSVSTGIGYEQYF. The CDR3, as DNA: TGTGCCAGCAGTGTGTCGACAGGGATAGGCTACGAGCAGTACTTC.

This clonotype was counted once. The junction differs from germline at one of its ends, possibly a read error. This sequence joins TRBV7-2 and TRBJ2-1; 12 nucleotides line up with TRBD2. The CDR3 runs 17 residues. Germline loops: CDR1 SGHTA, CDR2 FQGNSA. The CDR3 protein is CVSSLGRLAGDYNEQFF. Written as DNA, the CDR3 is TGTGTCAGCAGCTTAGGGAGACTAGCGGGGGACTACAATGAGCAGTTCTTC.

This clonotype was seen repeatedly, ten times or more. The J gene is TRBJ2-3, the V gene TRBV7-6; 10 bases line up with TRBD2. Germline V gene sequence: CDR1 SGHVS, CDR2 FNYEAQ. The CDR3 runs to 18 residues. V lost 2 bases to trimming and J lost 1 base; unmatched junction nucleotides: 9. CDR3 nucleotide sequence: TGTGCCAGCAGCTTAAGCGGGGGGGGCGGTTTAGGCACAGATACGCAGTATTTT. This translates into CASSLSGGGGLGTDTQYF.

This clonotype has a handful of counts. The chain employs TRBV4-3 and TRBJ2-6, with D possibly TRBD2 on 5 matching bases. Trimming removed 0 bases at V and 1 base at J, with 10 bases between. The CDR3 totals 17 residues. CDR1 and CDR2 from the germline V gene are LGHNA and YSLEER. CDR3 sequence (DNA): TGCGCCAGCAGCCAAGACGGAGGTGGTTCTGGGGCCAACGTCCTGACTTTC. It encodes CASSQDGGGSGANVLTF.

The chain recombines TRBV20-1 with TRBJ2-3; 11 bases agree with TRBD2. After removal of 3 bases from V and 2 bases from J, the junction contained 4 bases not matched to a gene. Germline CDR1 DFQATT, CDR2 SNEGSKA (reference sequence). The CDR3 totals 15 residues. CDR3 amino acids: CSAREGLAVTDTQYF. For the CDR3, the DNA is TGCAGTGCTAGGGAGGGACTAGCGGTCACAGATACGCAGTATTTT.

This clonotype has just a few counts. The CDR3 DNA sequence: TGTGCCAGCAGCCGGACTAGCGCCGGTGAGCAGTTCTTC. It is translated as CASSRTSAGEQFF. This chain links TRBV7-2 with TRBJ2-1, with TRBD2 matching 9 bases. Germline CDR1 is SGHTA and CDR2 is FQGNSA. This CDR3 contains 13 residues. Germline trimming cut 5 bases from V and 9 bases from J; bases unmatched to any gene: 5.

The chain recombines TRBV6-2 or TRBV6-3 with TRBJ2-5; D gene ambiguous. Near its end, the DNA agrees better with TRBJ2-1, so the J call may be wrong. This CDR3 region has 15 residues. Germline CDR1 reads MNHEY; CDR2 reads SVGEGT. The DNA of the CDR3 is TGTGCCAGCAGTTACTCGTGGACCGGCCAAGAGACCCAGTTCTTC. Translated, it gives CASSYSWTGQETQFF.

The CDR3 is CASSPLRPQEETQYF. CDR3 bases: TGTGCCAGCAGTCCCTTGCGGCCACAAGAAGAGACCCAGTACTTC. The chain links TRBV6-5 to TRBJ2-5; D gene unclear. CDR3 length: 15 amino acids. V lost 5 bases and J 3 bases, leaving 16 bases between the germline ends. Germline V gene lookup returns CDR1 MNHEY and CDR2 SVGAGI.

The genes are TRBV7-2 and TRBJ1-2; 8 nucleotides line up with TRBD1. The CDR3 is made up of 14 amino acids. Germline CDR1 reads SGHTA; CDR2 reads FQGNSA. The ends lost 6 bases at V and 4 bases at J; junction bases unmatched: 7. The CDR3 loop is CASRGDRSGYGYTF. As DNA, the CDR3 is TGTGCCAGCAGAGGGGACAGGTCTGGCTATGGCTACACCTTC.

The chain employs TRBV12-3 or TRBV12-4 and TRBJ2-1, with 9 positions matching TRBD1. Trimming removed 3 bases from V and 6 bases from J; junction bases left unmatched: 6. This CDR3 region has 15 residues. The CDR3 DNA reads as TGTGCCAGCAGTTTCGGACAGGGGACAAGCAATGAGCAGTTCTTC. It specifies CASSFGQGTSNEQFF.

In its sample, this clonotype was seen a few times. A read error may explain this, as a much larger clone is one base away. The V call is TRBV11-3, the J call TRBJ2-5; D is perhaps TRBD2 (6 bases). Per germline, CDR1 SGHNT and CDR2 YENEEA. V lost 0 bases, J lost 11 bases, and 19 bases lay in between. This CDR3 spans 15 amino acids. As DNA, the CDR3 is TGTGCCAGCAGCTTAGATAGGCCCCCGCGGGGTGAGCAGTACTTC. Translating it yields CASSLDRPPRGEQYF.

The J gene is TRBJ2-1, the V gene TRBV6-2 or TRBV6-3; TRBD1 aligns across 7 bases. The CDR3 consists of 15 residues. V shed 4 bases and J 12 bases; nucleotides not matched to a gene: 15. Germline-derived CDR1 and CDR2 are MNHEY and SVGEGT. CDR3 coding DNA: TGTGCCAGCAGTTTTACCCTGAGACAGGGCGATACGCAGTTCTTC. It specifies CASSFTLRQGDTQFF.

The gene calls are TRBV4-3 and TRBJ2-1, with 9 bases lining up with TRBD1. The V segment lost 5 bases and the J segment 7 bases; nucleotides outside the gene matches: 6. This CDR3 has 14 residues. Germline V lookup: CDR1 LGHNA, CDR2 YSLEER. Written as DNA, the CDR3 is TGCGCCAGCAGCTGGCGGGGACAGGGAAATGAGCAGTTCTTC. Translating gives CASSWRGQGNEQFF.

This chain joins TRBV6-2 or TRBV6-3 and TRBJ2-2; D is unclear. Trimming pared 5 bases from V and 9 bases from J, leaving 13 bases between. Per germline, CDR1 MNHEY and CDR2 SVGEGT. There are 13 residues in the CDR3. This chain's CDR3 is CASSGGTERELFF. The CDR3 nucleotides read TGTGCCAGCAGTGGCGGAACGGAAAGGGAGCTGTTTTTT.

On this clonotype: Germline and junction disagree at one end, which may indicate a read error. V is TRBV4-2 and J is TRBJ2-5, with TRBD2 matching over 10 bases. The germline CDR1 and CDR2 sequences are LGHNA and YNFKEQ. This CDR3 is built from 17 residues. The CDR3 sequence is CASSQGLAEPYQETQYF. The CDR3 region has the DNA TGTGCCAGTAGCCAAGGACTAGCGGAGCCGTACCAAGAGACCCAGTACTTC.

V and J are TRBV24-1 and TRBJ2-1, with TRBD2 matching 11 bases. The CDR3 spans 14 residues. Germline lookup yields CDR1 KGHDR and CDR2 SFDVKD. Trimming removed 12 bases from V and 3 bases from J; junction bases left unmatched: 6. CDR3 region: CAVAGGSGYNEQFF. CDR3 sequence (DNA): TGTGCCGTAGCGGGGGGGTCGGGCTACAATGAGCAGTTCTTC.

This clonotype was picked up a small number of times. V is TRBV11-2 and J is TRBJ2-5, with 7 positions matching TRBD2. Trimming cost V 2 bases and J 0 bases; bases outside gene matches: 12. Germline CDR1 and CDR2: SGHAT and FQNNGV. The CDR3 runs to 18 residues. CDR3 sequence reads: CASSLMWGGRKHQETQYF. The CDR3 region has the DNA TGTGCCAGCAGCTTAATGTGGGGGGGTCGTAAACACCAAGAGACCCAGTACTTC.

This chain links TRBV25-1 with TRBJ2-5; 8 bases are shared with TRBD1. Germline V gene sequence: CDR1 MGHDK, CDR2 SYGVNS. Trimming cost V 4 bases and J 5 bases; bases outside gene matches: 6. This CDR3 has 14 amino acids. CDR3 residues: CASSGTGSGETQYF. DNA for the CDR3: TGTGCCAGCAGTGGGACAGGGTCGGGGGAGACCCAGTACTTC. Looking up the rest from reference TRBV25-1 and TRBJ2-5 gives the full variable domain: EADIYQTPRYLVIGTGKKITLECSQTMGHDKMYWYQQDPGMELHLIHYSYGVNSTEKGDLSSESTVSRIRTEHFPLTLESARPSHTSQYLCASSGTGSGETQYFGPGTRLLVL.

This clonotype occurred once. V and J are TRBV20-1 and TRBJ2-5, with D uncertain. The J call may be wrong; the DNA end is better matched by TRBJ2-7. This CDR3 contains 14 residues. Germline V CDR1 and CDR2: DFQATT, SNEGSKA (reference sequence). CDR3 amino acids: CSAGLIYRAYEQYF. The DNA of the CDR3 is TGCAGTGCTGGTCTAATCTACAGAGCCTACGAGCAGTACTTC.

J is TRBJ2-2 and V is TRBV12-5; 8 nucleotides match TRBD1. After removal of 4 bases from V and 3 bases from J, the junction contained 10 bases not matched to a gene. The CDR3 totals 17 residues. In germline, CDR1 is LGHNT, CDR2 FRNRAP. The CDR3 loop reads CASGSSQGARDTGELFF. The CDR3, as DNA: TGTGCTAGTGGTTCTTCGCAGGGGGCGAGGGACACCGGGGAGCTGTTTTTT.

The V call is TRBV19, the J call TRBJ2-1; D is unresolved. Germline values: CDR1 LNHDA, CDR2 SQIVND (reference sequence). This CDR3 has 13 amino acids. Between the trimmed V and J ends, which lost 6 bases and 4 bases, there was a span of 10 bases. The CDR3 sequence is CASRRLDYNEQFF. Here the CDR3 DNA reads TGTGCCAGTAGGAGACTGGATTACAATGAGCAGTTCTTC.

This clonotype was seen only once. A single base separates this from a much larger clone, so it may be a read error. This sequence joins TRBV27 and TRBJ1-6, with 7 nucleotides matching TRBD1. The V gene end was trimmed by 0 bases and the J gene end by 18 bases; junction bases not matched to a gene: 17. The CDR3 length is 16 residues. Germline assignment: CDR1 MNHEY and CDR2 SMNVEV (reference sequence). Here the CDR3 DNA reads TGTGCCAGCAGTTTATCGGGGCAGGGGGGGATATCGCGCCCCCACTTT. Its translation is CASSLSGQGGISRPHF.

The rearrangement joins TRBV7-9 to TRBJ2-7; 10 nucleotides agree with TRBD1. CDR1 and CDR2 from the germline V gene are SEHNR and FQNEAQ (reference sequence). The CDR3 is 14 residues long. V shed 5 bases and J 6 bases; nucleotides not matched to a gene: 7. The CDR3 DNA is TGTGCCAGCAGCCGAGGACAGGGGGGAGCCGAGCAGTACTTC. Encoded protein: CASSRGQGGAEQYF.

This clonotype was counted a few times. The rearrangement links TRBV20-1 to TRBJ2-2; 13 nucleotides agree with TRBD2. The CDR3 has 16 amino acids. Unmatched junction bases numbered 10, after V lost 5 bases and J lost 7 bases. CDR1 DFQATT and CDR2 SNEGSKA come from the germline V gene (reference sequence). CDR3 protein: CSASTSGGLTVGELFF. The CDR3 DNA reads TGCAGTGCTTCGACTAGCGGGGGGCTTACAGTCGGGGAGCTGTTTTTT.

V and J are TRBV25-1 and TRBJ1-2, with a weak D call TRBD1 (6 bases). The CDR3 contains 14 residues. The V and J ends lost 3 bases and 8 bases respectively, with 16 bases between them. Germline V gene sequence: CDR1 MGHDK, CDR2 SYGVNS. The CDR3 here is CASSDSGANEGYTF. CDR3 sequence (DNA): TGTGCCAGCAGTGACTCGGGGGCAAACGAGGGCTACACCTTC.